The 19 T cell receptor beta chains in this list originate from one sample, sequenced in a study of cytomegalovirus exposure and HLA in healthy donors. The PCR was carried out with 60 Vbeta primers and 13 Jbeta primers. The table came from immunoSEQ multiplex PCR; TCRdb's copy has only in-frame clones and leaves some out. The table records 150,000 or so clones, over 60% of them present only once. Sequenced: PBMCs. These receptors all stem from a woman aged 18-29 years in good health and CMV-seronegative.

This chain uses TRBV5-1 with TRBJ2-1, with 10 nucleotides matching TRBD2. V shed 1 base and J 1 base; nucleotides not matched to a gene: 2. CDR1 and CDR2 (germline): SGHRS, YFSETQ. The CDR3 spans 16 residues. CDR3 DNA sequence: TGCGCCAGCAGCTTGACTAGCGGGATATCCTACAATGAGCAGTTCTTC. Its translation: CASSLTSGISYNEQFF. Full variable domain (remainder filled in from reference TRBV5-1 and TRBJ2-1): KAGVTQTPRYLIKTRGQQVTLSCSPISGHRSVSWYQQTPGQGLQFLFEYFSETQRNKGNFPGRFSGRQFSNSRSEMNVSTLELGDSALYLCASSLTSGISYNEQFFGPGTRLTVL.

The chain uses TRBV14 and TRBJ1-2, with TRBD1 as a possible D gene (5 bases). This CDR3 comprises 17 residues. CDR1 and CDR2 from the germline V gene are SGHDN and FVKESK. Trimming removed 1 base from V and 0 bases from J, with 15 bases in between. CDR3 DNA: TGTGCCAGCAGCCAAGGGCGTGCAGGGCACCCTAACTATGGCTACACCTTC. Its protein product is CASSQGRAGHPNYGYTF.

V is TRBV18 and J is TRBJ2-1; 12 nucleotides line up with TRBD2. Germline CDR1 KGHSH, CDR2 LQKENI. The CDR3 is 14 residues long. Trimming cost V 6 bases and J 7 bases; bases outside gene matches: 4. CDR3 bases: TGTGCCAGCTCCCTCGGGACTAGCGGGAATGAGCAGTTCTTC. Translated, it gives CASSLGTSGNEQFF.

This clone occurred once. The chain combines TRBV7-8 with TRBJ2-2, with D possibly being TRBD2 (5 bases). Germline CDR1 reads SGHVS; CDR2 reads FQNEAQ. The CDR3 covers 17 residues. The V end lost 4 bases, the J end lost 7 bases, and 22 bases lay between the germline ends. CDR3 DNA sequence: TGTGCCAGCAGCTCATATACGGACTCCTACGTTGGCGGGGAGCTGTTTTTT. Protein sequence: CASSSYTDSYVGGELFF.

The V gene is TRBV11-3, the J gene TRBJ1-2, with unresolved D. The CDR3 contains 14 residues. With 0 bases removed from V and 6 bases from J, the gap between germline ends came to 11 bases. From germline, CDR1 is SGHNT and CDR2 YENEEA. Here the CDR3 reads CASSLEGGLNGYTF. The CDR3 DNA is TGTGCCAGCAGCTTAGAGGGAGGGCTTAATGGCTACACCTTC.

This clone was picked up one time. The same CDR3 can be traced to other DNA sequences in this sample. CDR3 protein: CASSSTQGYEQYF. The CDR3, as DNA: TGCGCCAGCAGCTCCACACAGGGCTACGAGCAGTACTTC. This chain connects TRBV5-1 to TRBJ2-7; tentatively, D is TRBD1 (6 bases). V dropped 3 bases and J dropped 3 bases, with 10 bases sitting between them. Germline assignment: CDR1 SGHRS and CDR2 YFSETQ. The CDR3 length is 13 residues.

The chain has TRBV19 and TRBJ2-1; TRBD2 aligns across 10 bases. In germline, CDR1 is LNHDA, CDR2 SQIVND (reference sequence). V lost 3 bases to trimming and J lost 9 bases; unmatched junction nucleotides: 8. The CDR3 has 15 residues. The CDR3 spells CASSMGSGGSGEQFF. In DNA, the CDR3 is TGTGCCAGTAGTATGGGTAGCGGGGGGTCTGGTGAGCAGTTCTTC.

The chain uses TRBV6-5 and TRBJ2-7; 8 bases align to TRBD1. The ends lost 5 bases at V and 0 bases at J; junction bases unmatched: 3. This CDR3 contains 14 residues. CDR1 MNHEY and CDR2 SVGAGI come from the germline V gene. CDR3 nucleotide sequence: TGTGCCAGCAGTACGGGACAGGCCTCCTACGAGCAGTACGTC. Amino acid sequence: CASSTGQASYEQYV.

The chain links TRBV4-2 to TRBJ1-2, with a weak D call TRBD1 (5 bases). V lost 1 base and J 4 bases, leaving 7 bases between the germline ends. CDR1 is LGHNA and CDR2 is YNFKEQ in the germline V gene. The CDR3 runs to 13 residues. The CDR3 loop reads CASSQGGGYGYTF. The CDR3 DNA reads TGTGCCAGCAGCCAAGGGGGGGGCTATGGCTACACCTTC.

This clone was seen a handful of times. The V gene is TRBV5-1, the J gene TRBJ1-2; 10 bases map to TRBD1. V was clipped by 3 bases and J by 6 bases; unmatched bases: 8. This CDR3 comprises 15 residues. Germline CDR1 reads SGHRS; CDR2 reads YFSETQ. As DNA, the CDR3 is TGCGCCAGCAGCTCGAAGGCGGACAGGGGGAATGGCTACACCTTC. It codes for CASSSKADRGNGYTF.

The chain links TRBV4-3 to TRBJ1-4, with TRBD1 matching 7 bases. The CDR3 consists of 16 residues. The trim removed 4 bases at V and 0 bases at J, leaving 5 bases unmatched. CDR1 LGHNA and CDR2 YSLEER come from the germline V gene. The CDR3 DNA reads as TGCGCCAGCAGCCTCGACAGGGACACAACTAATGAAAAACTGTTTTTT. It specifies CASSLDRDTTNEKLFF.

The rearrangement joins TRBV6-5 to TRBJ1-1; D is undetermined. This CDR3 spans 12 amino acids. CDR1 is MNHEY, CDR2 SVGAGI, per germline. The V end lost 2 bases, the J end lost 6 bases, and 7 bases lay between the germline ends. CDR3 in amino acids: CASSYTGAEAFF. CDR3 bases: TGTGCCAGCAGTTACACGGGAGCTGAAGCTTTCTTT.

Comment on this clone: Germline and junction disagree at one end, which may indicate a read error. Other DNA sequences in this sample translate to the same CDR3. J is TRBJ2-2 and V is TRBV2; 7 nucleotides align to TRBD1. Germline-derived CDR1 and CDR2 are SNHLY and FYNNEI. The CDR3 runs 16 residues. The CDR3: CASSTATGANTGELFF. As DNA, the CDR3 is TGCGCCAGCAGTACGGCCACAGGGGCGAACACCGGGGAGCTGTTTTTT. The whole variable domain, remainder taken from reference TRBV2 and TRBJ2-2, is EPEVTQTPSHQVTQMGQEVILRCVPISNHLYFYWYRQILGQKVEFLVSFYNNEISEKSEIFDDQFSVERPDGSNFTLKIRSTKLEDSAMYFCASSTATGANTGELFFGEGSRLTVL.

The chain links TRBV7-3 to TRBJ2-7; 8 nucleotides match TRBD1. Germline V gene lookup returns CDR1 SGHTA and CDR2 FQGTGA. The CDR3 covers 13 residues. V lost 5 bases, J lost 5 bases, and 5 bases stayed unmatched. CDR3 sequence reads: CASSPDRDHEQYF. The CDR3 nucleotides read TGTGCCAGCAGCCCGGACAGGGACCACGAGCAGTACTTC. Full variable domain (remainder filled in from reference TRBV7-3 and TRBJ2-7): GAGVSQTPSNKVTEKGKYVELRCDPISGHTALYWYRQSLGQGPEFLIYFQGTGAADDSGLPNDRFFAVRPEGSVSTLKIQRTERGDSAVYLCASSPDRDHEQYFGPGTRLTVT.

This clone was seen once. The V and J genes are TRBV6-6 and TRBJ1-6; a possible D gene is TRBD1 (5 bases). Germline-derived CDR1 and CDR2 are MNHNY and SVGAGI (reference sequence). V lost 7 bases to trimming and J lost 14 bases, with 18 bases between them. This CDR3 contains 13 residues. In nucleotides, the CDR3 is TGTGCCAGCACCCAGGGAGGGTCGATCACCCTCCACTTT. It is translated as CASTQGGSITLHF.

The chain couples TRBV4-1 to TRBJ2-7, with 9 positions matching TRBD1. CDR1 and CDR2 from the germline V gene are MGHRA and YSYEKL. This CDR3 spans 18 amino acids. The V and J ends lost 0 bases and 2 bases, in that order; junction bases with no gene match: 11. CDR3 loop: CASSQEKRGTGLTYEQYF. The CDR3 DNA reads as TGCGCCAGCAGCCAAGAGAAGAGGGGGACAGGGTTAACCTACGAGCAGTACTTC.

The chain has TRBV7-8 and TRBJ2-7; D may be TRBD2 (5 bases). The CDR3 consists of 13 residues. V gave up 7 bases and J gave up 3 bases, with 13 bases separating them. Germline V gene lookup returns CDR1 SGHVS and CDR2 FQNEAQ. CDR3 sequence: CASIRDVGYEQYF. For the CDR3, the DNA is TGTGCCAGCATCCGGGATGTGGGCTACGAGCAGTACTTC.

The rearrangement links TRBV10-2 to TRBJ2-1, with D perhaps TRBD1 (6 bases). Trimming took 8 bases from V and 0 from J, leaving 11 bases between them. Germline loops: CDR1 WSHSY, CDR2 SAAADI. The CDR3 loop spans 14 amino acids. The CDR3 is CASRTASSYNEQFF. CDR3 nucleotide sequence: TGCGCCAGCCGGACAGCTTCCTCCTACAATGAGCAGTTCTTC.

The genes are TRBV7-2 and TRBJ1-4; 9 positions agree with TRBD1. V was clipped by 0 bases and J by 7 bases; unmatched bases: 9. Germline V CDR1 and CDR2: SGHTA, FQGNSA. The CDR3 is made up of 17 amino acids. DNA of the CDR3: TGTGCCAGCAGCTTAGCGCAGGGGACAGGGTTTGGTGAAAAACTGTTTTTT. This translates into CASSLAQGTGFGEKLFF. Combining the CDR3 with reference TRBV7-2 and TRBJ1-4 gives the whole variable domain GAGVSQSPSNKVTEKGKDVELRCDPISGHTALYWYRQSLGQGLEFLIYFQGNSAPDKSGLPSDRFSAERTGGSVSTLTIQRTQQEDSAVYLCASSLAQGTGFGEKLFFGSGTQLSVL.